Listed here is a single TCR beta chain. Its antigen has not been determined. No much larger clone is present one base from it, and per-base qualities are unavailable. The data derive from a study of cytomegalovirus exposure and HLA in healthy donors (dated by TCRdb to 2016 to 2017). Broadly, across the study: According to an earlier analysis of several hundred of the donors, some 170 million T cells yielded 95 million to 140 million unique TCR beta sequences and approximately 300 Gb of sequence data. Approximately 310 gigabases of sequencing data and roughly 90 million unique TCR sequences were included in an early release covering 500 to 750 HLA-typed donors. Of the roughly 420 genotyped donors, over 80% were placed in the genetic ancestry cluster associated with self-reported Caucasian donors. The study was designed to test whether signatures of past pathogen exposure could be identified by cataloging public T cell receptors. The T cell repertoires of about 700 subjects were profiled by immunosequencing and related to cytomegalovirus serostatus. Besides the first cohort of around 670 subjects, a separate validation cohort made up of over 95 different subjects was used. To predict cytomegalovirus infection status, the study brought together high-throughput TCR immunosequencing, statistical association of individual TCRs with disease status, and machine learning. To study patterns of TCR occurrence, a later analysis re-analyzed previously published TCR beta repertoires from 600 to 750 donors and added high-resolution HLA genotyping. Rather than using new phenotypic data, the later analysis identified candidate immune exposures from TCR beta sequences and from how often those sequences occurred across donors. In an earlier analysis of a few hundred of the donors, high-throughput TCR beta sequencing was used to judge whether each TCR beta V gene segment behaved as functional or pseudogenic. Donor age, sex, ethnicity and CMV serostatus were collected together with the repertoire data. In a later genetic analysis, genome-wide SNP genotypes for about 55% of the roughly 700 donors were used, and that subset was treated as a discovery cohort. All discovery cohort repertoires had been generated using a single sequencing platform. HLA typing covered class I and class II loci at four-digit resolution. Typing coverage varied by locus: about 629-640 donors for A, B, C, DRB1 and DQB1; more than 500 for DQA1; approximately 570 for DPA1; roughly 450 for DPB1. Four or five DR-DQ haplotypes were treated as single units for association and clustering because of strong linkage in the cohort. Among 398 genotyped donors of the cohort, an average of approximately 230,000 unique TCR beta nucleotide sequences were sequenced per donor, roughly 20% of them non-productive. Results the study describes overall, beyond this receptor: Only TCR beta chains were sequenced in this cohort, and the absence of alpha or paired-chain data limited detectable features. In a later analysis, HLA-associated TCR beta chains were found to be more clonally expanded and to have lower generation probabilities than equally common non-associated chains. In a later analysis, most CMV-associated TCR beta chains were found to appear HLA-restricted, with HLA associations seemingly driven largely by CMV exposure. A further reported finding was that TCR beta sequences accurately predicted the HLA-A and HLA-B alleles for most subjects in the first cohort. Most TCR sequences were seen in very few donors, while some public TCRs were found in many individuals. When HLA alleles, especially DR and DQ, strongly co-occurred, attributing TCR associations to individual alleles was difficult. In a later genetic analysis, fewer N-insertions in productive TCRs were reported among donors in an Asian-associated ancestry cluster than the roughly 670-donor mean. The classifier was reported to diagnose cytomegalovirus status with high specificity and sensitivity in both the original and validation cohorts. V-gene and J-gene trimming of TCR beta chains was associated with a missense DCLRE1C variant in a later genetic analysis, and the association was replicated in an independent cohort. According to the authors, the approach could potentially be generalized to other disease states and immunological phenotypes. Linkage disequilibrium might explain the correlated functional status among segregating V segments, but an unknown experimental factor could not be ruled out. The sequencing pipeline was judged likely to have produced a cluster of highly shared sequence variants as a technical artifact. The earlier analysis of 587 of the donors excluded over 15 rarely observed V segments, including chromosome 9 orphons, because counts were too low. Because HLA typing was unavailable for some donors at each locus, only the typed subset was used in association tests. Specific HLA alleles were associated with around 18,000 TCR beta sequences at a false discovery rate of 0.05 in a later analysis. In an earlier analysis of about 600 of the donors, most TCR beta V segments appeared in productive rearrangements about 87% or about 30% of the time, broadly matching IMGT annotations. Sequencing depth was assumed to be roughly uniform across donors in the presence/absence analyses, though that assumption may not hold. Several of the top co-occurrence clusters appeared to be linked to parvovirus B19, influenza, CMV and Epstein-Barr virus, according to a later analysis. In vitro tests confirmed that a few of the cytomegalovirus-associated TCR beta chains recognize cytomegalovirus antigens. In a later analysis, the rate of TCR association differed among HLA loci, with DRB1 alleles having the most associated TCRs and HLA-C alleles having the fewest. Immune exposure information for the cohort was limited to CMV serostatus. The study gave a list of some 150 TCR beta chains associated with cytomegalovirus.

Library method: the immunoSEQ multiplex PCR assay. For the multiplex PCR, a mixture combining 60 forward primers for TCR Vbeta segments and 13 reverse primers for TCR Jbeta segments was used. The CDR3 region of rearranged TCR beta genes was amplified from genomic DNA by a multiplex PCR assay. The Illumina HiSeq System was used to sequence the amplified TCR beta libraries as 87-base-pair reads. In the authors' own workflow: A later analysis counted 65 million to 90 million unique TCR beta chains across the 690 or so repertoires, and 10 million to 11 million of these chains were shared by at least two donors. To remove PCR and sequencing errors, raw reads were error-corrected and collapsed into unique sequences using a nearest-neighbor algorithm that merged closely related sequences. To assign V, D and J gene segments, CDR3 sequences were aligned to IMGT reference sequences. For a sequence to be retained, a match of at least six nucleotides to both a V gene segment and a J gene segment was required. A rearrangement counted as productive if the CDR3 had no stop codons and remained in frame with V and J, and every other rearrangement counted as non-productive. Following IMGT convention, CDR3 was defined as the stretch from the second conserved V-encoded cysteine to the conserved J-encoded phenylalanine. Sequences without an unambiguous match to a single V gene segment were excluded from the earlier analysis of over 500 of the donors. In an earlier analysis of 450 to 750 of the donors, a V segment was called functional when productive rearrangements were above 56.7%, and segregating when the standard deviation between donors exceeded 5%. A statistical classification framework was built to diagnose cytomegalovirus status from the catalog of TCR beta chain sequences. In a later analysis, TCR nucleotide sequences were compared against IMGT/GENE-DB human TR gene sequences so that V and J genes could be assigned. In a later analysis, CDR3 sequences and most-parsimonious VDJ recombination scenarios were assigned using the TCRdist pipeline. A later analysis defined each TCR beta chain by its CDR3 amino acid sequence plus V-gene family, and excluded reads lacking a unique V-gene family. To address suspected cross-contamination and a sequencing artifact, a later analysis removed 550 to 750 highly shared, low-generation-probability nucleotide sequences. For each public chain, a later analysis derived a clonal expansion index from normalized ranks of inferred template counts within each repertoire. A later analysis computed generation probabilities with a VDJ recombination model fitted to out-of-frame rearrangements, and checked the results against IGoR. In a later analysis, hypergeometric tests were used to score TCR-TCR, TCR-HLA and TCR-CMV co-occurrence, with a repertoire-size bias correction applied to TCR pairs. False discovery rates were estimated in a later analysis by permuting HLA or CMV assignments 20 times. In a later analysis, co-occurring TCRs were grouped using DBSCAN, and TCRdist sequence similarity was added for clustering within HLA-allele-positive subsets. For co-occurrence clustering, repertoires with fewer than 30,000 or more than 120,000 public chains were excluded, along with about five repertoires with anomalous nucleotide sharing. TCRdb carries this immuneACCESS record with in-frame sequences only. Its versions omit some clonotypes, under half of them owing to an unresolved V gene in the studies checked, with the rest unexplained. V and J calls and clone size are as listed in that table; D and trimming were resolved from the DNA. The sample table holds 150,000 to 190,000 clones, of which roughly 80% were seen once. The ten largest make up under 7.5% of the sample.

In total, 500 to 700 healthy bone marrow donors made up the cohort. All cohort members were sampled while nominally healthy, although unrecorded immune exposures were likely present. The donor was CMV seropositive and was included in the group of some 290 seropositive cohort members. A peripheral blood sample was provided by each donor, and peripheral blood mononuclear cells were used for TCR beta sequencing. The Qiagen DNeasy Blood Extraction Kit was used to extract genomic DNA from the blood cell samples. The clonotype originates from a woman between 45 and 65 years old in good health and CMV-seropositive. What was sequenced was PBMCs.

The DNA sequence reads TGTGCCTGGAGTGTACTGCGGGGGGGATCCGCAGAGACCCAGTACTTC. This is translated as CAWSVLRGGSAETQYF. The chain links TRBV30 with TRBJ2-5, with 9 central nucleotides matching TRBD2. The germline V gene (reference sequence) gives CDR1 as GTSNPN and CDR2 as SVGIG. Trimmed from V: 0 bases; trimmed from J: 4 bases; junction bases lacking a gene match: 9. The CDR3 sequence holds 16 residues, the cysteine and phenylalanine included. Left in the record is the CDR3 DNA by itself, 48 bases read in frame from the first base.